This T cell receptor (beta chain) was captured by sequencing in a study of T cells in Graves' hyperthyroidism and ophthalmopathy. What was amplified from RNA transcripts were TCR beta CDR3 regions. HTBI primers were employed in a first-round RT-PCR of the TCR CDR3. Via MiXCR, TCRdb re-called the multiplex PCR reads, giving one row per CDR3 protein. The sample consists of 530,000 or so distinct CDR3 sequences, roughly 24% of them appearing once. Study-wide results and caveats: The blood repertoire included most of the expanded thyroid clonotypes above 0.001.

Diagnosis rested on symptoms, serum thyroxine and TRAb, thyroid ultrasound, and orbital computed tomography. Out of over 7.5 ml of fresh peripheral blood came the PBMCs. This clonotype was found many times. Its antigen is not identified. In germline, CDR1 is MNHEY, CDR2 SVGAGI. Trimming removed 0 bases from V and 1 base from J, with 13 bases in between. There are 16 residues in the CDR3. The chain carries TRBV6-5 and TRBJ2-7; D might be TRBD1 or TRBD2, each matching 5 bases. The sequencing sample was made of blood. The receptor was derived from a woman in her thirties with Graves' ophthalmopathy. CDR3 nucleotide sequence: TGTGCCAGCAGTTACTCGACAGCGGTTGGGTCCTACGAGCAGTACTTC. It is translated as CASSYSTAVGSYEQYF.